This T cell receptor beta chain derives from a study of PD-L1 blockade in urothelial cancer. Overall study: Treatment start was followed by blood analysis at 3 weeks (second dose) and again at 6 weeks.

Time point of the sample: peripheral blood 6 weeks after treatment start. Sample contribution per patient ranged from 1 to 8, covering pretreatment and on-treatment. Into every PCR, synthetic TCR analog templates were spiked. This table comes from immunoSEQ multiplex PCR, and its TCRdb copy is limited to in-frame clones, with some not included. The sample includes around 45,000 clones, approximately 83% of them seen just once. Overall study findings and caveats: Blood clones associated with the tumor expanded more at 3 weeks in durable-benefit patients.

On this clone: Its specificity is not known.

Germline assignment: CDR1 SGHVS and CDR2 FNYEAQ. This CDR3 spans 15 amino acids. V shed 0 bases, J shed 2 bases, and the junction held 2 bases outside the gene matches. The sample was PBMCs, taken around atezolizumab (anti-PD-L1) treatment. The rearrangement joins TRBV7-6 to TRBJ2-3; 7 bases fit TRBD2. The origin of this receptor is a man between 60 and 70 years old with urothelial cancer. CDR3: CASSLAAGHTDTQYF. CDR3 DNA sequence: TGTGCCAGCAGCTTAGCAGCGGGGCACACAGATACGCAGTATTTT.